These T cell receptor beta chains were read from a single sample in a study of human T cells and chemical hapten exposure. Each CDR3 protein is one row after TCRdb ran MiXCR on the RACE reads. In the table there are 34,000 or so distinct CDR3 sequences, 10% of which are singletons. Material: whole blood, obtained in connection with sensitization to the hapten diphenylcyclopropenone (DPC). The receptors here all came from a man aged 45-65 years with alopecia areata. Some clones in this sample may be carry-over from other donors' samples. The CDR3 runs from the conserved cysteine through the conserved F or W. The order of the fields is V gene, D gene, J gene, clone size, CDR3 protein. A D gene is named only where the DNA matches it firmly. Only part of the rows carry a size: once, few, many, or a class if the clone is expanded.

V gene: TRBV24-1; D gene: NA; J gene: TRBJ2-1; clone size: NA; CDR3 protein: CATSALTGDIYNEQFF
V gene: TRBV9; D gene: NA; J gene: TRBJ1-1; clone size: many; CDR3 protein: CASSVVGVGGTEAFF
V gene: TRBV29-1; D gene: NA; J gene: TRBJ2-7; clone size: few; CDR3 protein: CSASSGREEQYF
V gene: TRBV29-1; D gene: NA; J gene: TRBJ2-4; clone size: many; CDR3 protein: CSVGFGGTLNIQYF
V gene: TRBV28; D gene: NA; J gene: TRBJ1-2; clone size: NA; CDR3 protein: CASSLEVYGYTF
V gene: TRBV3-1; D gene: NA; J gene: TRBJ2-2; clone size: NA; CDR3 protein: CASSQVLVSTGELFF
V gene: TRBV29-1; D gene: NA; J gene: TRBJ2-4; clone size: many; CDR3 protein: CSVGYNKNIQYF
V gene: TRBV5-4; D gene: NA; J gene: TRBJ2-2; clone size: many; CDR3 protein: CASSSSQQETGELFF
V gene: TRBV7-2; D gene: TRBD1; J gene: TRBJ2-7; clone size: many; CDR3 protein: CASSLYPGTEYEQYF
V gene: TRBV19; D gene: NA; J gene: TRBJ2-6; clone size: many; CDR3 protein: CASSIYLSGANVLTF
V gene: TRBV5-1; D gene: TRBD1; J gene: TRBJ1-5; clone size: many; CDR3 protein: CASSPTGEGQPQHF
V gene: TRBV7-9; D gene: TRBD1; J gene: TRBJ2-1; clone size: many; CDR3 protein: CASSPTGGNEQFF
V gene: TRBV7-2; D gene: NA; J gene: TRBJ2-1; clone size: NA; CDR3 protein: CASSLDLLGYNEQFF
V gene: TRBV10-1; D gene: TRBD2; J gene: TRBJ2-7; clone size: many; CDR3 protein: CASRAGTTPGEYF
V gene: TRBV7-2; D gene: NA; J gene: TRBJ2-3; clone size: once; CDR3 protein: CASSLNREDTQYF
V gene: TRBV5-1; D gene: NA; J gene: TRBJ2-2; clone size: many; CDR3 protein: CASSLRDTFTGELFF
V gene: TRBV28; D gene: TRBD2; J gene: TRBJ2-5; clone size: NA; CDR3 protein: CASSPPTSLETQYF
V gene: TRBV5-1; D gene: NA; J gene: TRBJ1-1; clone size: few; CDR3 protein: CASSFGDANTEAFF
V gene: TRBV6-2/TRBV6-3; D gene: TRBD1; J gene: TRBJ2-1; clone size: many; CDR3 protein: CASSYLPGQGLSSYNEQFF
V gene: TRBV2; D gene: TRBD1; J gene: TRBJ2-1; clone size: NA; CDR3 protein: CASSVQGGSYNEQFF
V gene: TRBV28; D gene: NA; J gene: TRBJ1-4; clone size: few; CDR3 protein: CASSPVGSGEKLFF
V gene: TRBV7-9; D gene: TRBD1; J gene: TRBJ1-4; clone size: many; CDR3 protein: CASSFRTGGEKLFF
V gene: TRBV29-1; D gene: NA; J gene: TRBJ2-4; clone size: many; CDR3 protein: CSVQQNIQYF
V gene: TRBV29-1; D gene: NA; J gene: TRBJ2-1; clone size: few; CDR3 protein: CSVPGLVGNEQFF
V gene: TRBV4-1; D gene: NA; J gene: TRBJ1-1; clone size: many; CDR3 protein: CASSQDRRGAETEAFF
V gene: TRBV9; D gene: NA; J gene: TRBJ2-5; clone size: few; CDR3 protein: CASSVGAGGNGETQYF
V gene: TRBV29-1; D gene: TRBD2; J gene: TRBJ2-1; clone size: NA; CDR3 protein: CSVGHSGSRNEQFF
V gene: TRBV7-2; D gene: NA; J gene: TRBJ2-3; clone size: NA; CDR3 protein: CASSLATSYTDTQYF
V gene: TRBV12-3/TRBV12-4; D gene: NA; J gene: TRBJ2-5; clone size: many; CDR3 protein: CASSAQKTQYF
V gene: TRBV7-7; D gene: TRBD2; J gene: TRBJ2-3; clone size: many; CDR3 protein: CASSFRLREGQLKRDTQYF
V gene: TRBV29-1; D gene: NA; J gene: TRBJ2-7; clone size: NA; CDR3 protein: CSGGMGYYEQYF
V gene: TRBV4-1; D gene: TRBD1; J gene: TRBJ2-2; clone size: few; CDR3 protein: CASSRGQGVSTGELFF
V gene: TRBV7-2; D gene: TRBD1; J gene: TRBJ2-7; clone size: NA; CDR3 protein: CASSLGQSFYEQYF
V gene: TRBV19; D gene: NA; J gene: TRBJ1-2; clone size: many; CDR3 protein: CASTVRPRTDYGYTF
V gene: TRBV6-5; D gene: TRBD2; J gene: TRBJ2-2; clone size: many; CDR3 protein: CASSPGLAGVGTGELFF
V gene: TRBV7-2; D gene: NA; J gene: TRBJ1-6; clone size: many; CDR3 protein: CASSLARDNSPLHF
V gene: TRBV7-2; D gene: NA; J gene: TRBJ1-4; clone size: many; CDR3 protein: CASSVGGKNEKLFF
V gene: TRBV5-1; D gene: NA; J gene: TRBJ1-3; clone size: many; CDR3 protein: CASSIGQISGNTIYF
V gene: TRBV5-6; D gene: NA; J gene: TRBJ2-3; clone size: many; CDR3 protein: CASSLGIREDGDTQYF
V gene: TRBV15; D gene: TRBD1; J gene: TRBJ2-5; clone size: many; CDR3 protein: CATSRDIGGQGKETQYF
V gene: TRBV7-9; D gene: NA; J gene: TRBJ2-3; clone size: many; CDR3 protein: CASSLAQVGDTQYF
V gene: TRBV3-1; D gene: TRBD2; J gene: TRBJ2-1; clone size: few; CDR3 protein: CASSRTSGSAEQFF
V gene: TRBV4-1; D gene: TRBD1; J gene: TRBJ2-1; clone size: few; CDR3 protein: CASSPWTGPNEQFF
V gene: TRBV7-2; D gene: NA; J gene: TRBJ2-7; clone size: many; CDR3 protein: CASSPQSRLHLTEQYF
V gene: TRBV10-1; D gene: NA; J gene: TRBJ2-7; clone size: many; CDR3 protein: CASSESGDIFYEQYF
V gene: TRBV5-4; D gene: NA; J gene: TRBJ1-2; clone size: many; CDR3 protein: CASSAGPDNGYTF
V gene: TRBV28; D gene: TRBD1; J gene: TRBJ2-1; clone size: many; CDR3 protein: CASSPGDRVDEQFF
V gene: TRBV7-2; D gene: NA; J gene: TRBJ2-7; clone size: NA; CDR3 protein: CASSHGHSYEQYF
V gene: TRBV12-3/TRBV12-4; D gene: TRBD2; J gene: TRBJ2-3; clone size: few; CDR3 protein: CASSPAGGGADTQYF
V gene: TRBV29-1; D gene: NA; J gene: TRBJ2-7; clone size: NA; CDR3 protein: CSVDWGSNEQYF
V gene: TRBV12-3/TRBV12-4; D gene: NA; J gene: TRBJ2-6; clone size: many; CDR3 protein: CASSFRGSGANVLTF
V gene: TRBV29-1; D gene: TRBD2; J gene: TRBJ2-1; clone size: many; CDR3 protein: CSVEVASGRLSNEQFF
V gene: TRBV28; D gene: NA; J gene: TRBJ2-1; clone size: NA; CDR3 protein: CASSPGLMYNEQFF
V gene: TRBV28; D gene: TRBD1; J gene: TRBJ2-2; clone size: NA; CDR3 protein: CASSFIDRAAGELFF
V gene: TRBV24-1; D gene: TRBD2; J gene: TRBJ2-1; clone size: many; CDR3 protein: CATSEPAGGFDEQFF
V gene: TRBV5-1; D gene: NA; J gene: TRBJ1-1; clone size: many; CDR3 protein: CASSRSGQNTEAFF
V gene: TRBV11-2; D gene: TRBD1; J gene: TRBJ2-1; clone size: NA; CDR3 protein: CASSSPGQGPTYNEQFF
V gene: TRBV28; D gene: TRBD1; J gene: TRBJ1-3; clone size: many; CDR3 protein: CASSFSRRTGGNTIYF
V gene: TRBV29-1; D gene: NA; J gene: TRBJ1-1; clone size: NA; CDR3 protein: CSVTSQGWSTEAFF